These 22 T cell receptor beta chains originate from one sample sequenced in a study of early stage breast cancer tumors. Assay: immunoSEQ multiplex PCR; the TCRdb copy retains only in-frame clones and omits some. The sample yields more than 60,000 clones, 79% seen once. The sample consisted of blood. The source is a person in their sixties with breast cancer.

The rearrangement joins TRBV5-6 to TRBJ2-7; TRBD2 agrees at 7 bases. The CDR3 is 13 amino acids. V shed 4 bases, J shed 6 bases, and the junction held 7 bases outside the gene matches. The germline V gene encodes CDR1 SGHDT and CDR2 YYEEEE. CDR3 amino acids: CASSQSGGSEQYF. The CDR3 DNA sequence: TGTGCCAGCAGCCAATCAGGCGGGAGCGAGCAGTACTTC.

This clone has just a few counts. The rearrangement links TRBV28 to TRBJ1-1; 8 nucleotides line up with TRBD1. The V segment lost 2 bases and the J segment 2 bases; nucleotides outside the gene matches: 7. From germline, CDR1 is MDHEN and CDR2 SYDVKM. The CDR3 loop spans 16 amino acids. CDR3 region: CASSLRFGTGNTEAFF. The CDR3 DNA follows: TGTGCCAGCAGTTTAAGGTTTGGGACAGGCAACACTGAAGCTTTCTTT.

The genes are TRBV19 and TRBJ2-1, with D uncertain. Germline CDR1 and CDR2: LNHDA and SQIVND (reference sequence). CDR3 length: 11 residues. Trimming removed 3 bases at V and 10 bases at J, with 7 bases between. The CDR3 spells CASSMVSEQFF. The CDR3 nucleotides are TGTGCCAGTAGTATGGTTTCAGAGCAGTTCTTC.

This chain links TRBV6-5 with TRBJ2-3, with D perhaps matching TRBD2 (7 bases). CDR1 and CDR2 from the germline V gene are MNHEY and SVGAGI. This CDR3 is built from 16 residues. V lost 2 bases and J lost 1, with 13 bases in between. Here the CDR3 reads CASSYGGGRGTDTQYF. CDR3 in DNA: TGTGCCAGCAGTTACGGGGGGGGGCGCGGCACAGATACGCAGTATTTT.

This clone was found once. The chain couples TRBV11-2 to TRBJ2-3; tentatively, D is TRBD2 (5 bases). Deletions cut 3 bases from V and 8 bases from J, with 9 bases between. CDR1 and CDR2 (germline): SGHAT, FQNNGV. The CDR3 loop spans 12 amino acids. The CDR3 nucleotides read TGTGCCAGCAGCTTGGTTGAGGGTACGCAGTATTTT. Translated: CASSLVEGTQYF.

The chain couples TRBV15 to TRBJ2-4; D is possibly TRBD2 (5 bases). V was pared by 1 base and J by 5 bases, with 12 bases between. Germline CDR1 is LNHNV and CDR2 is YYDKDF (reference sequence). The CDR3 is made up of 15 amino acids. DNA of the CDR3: TGTGCCACCAGCAGAGGGAGGTCCTCTCAAAACATTCAGTACTTC. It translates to CATSRGRSSQNIQYF.

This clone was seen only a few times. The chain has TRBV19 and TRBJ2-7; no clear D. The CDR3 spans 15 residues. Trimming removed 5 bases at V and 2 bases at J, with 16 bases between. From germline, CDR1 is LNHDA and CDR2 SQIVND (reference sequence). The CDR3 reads CASSSPSGLTYEQYF. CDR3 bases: TGTGCCAGTAGTTCACCCTCCGGGCTCACCTACGAGCAGTACTTC.

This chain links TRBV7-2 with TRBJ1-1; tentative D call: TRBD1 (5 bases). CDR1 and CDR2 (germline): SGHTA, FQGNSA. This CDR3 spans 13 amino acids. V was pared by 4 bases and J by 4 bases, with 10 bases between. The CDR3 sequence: CASSWKRGTEAFF. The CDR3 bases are TGTGCCAGCAGCTGGAAGAGGGGCACTGAAGCTTTCTTT.

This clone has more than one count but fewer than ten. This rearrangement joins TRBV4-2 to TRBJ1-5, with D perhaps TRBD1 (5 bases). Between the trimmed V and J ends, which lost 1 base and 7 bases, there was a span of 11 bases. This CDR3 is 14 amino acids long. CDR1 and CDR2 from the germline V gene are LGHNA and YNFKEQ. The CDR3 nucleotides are TGTGCCAGCAGCCAAGCGGGAGGGGACCAGCCCCAGCATTTT. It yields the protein CASSQAGGDQPQHF.

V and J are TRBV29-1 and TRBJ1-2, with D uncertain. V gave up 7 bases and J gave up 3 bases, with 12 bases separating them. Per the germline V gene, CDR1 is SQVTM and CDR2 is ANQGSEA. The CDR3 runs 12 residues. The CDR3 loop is CSGLSRDYGYTF. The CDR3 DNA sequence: TGCAGCGGGCTATCTAGGGACTATGGCTACACCTTC.

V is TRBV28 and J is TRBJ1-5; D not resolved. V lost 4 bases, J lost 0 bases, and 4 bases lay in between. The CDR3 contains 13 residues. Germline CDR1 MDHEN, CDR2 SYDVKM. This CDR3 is CASSWGSNQPQHF. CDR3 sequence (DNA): TGTGCCAGCAGTTGGGGTAGCAATCAGCCCCAGCATTTT.

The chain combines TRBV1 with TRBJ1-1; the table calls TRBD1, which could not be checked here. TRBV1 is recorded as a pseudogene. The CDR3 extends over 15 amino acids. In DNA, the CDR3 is TGCACCAGCAGCCAAGACCCAGGGGGCGTCACTGAAGCTTTCTTT. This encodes CTSSQDPGGVTEAFF.

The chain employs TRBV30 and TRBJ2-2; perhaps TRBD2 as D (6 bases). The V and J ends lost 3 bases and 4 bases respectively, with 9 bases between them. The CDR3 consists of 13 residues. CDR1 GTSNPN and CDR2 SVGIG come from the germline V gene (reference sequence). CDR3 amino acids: CAWSGGVTGELFF. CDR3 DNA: TGTGCCTGGAGCGGAGGGGTCACCGGGGAGCTGTTTTTT.

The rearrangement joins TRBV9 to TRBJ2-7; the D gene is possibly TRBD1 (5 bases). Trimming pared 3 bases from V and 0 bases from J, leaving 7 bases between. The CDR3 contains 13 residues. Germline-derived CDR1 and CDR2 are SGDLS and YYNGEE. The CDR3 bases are TGTGCCAGCAGCGCGACAGTCTCCTACGAGCAGTACTTC. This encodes CASSATVSYEQYF.

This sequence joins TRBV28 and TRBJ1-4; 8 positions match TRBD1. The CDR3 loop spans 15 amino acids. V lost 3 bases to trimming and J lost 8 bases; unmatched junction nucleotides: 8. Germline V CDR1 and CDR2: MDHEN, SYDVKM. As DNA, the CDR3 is TGTGCCAGCAGTTTCCCCGGGACAGGTAGCGAAAAACTGTTTTTT. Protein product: CASSFPGTGSEKLFF.

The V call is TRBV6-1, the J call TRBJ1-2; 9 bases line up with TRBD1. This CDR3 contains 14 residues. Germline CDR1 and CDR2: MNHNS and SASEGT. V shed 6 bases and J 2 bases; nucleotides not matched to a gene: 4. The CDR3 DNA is TGTGCCAGCAGGTACGGACAGGGGAACTATGGCTACACCTTC. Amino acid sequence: CASRYGQGNYGYTF.

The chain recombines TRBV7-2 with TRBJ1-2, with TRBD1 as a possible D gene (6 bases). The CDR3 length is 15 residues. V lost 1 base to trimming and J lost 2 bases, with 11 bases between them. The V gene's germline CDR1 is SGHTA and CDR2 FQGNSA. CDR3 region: CASSLVPGANYGYTF. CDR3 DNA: TGTGCCAGCAGCTTAGTCCCAGGGGCCAACTATGGCTACACCTTC.

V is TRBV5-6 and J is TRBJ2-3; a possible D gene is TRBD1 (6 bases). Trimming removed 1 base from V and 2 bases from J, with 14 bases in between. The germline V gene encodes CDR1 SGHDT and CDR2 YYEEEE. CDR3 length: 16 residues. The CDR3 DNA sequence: TGTGCCAGCAGCTTGTACGGGACAACGATCACAGATACGCAGTATTTT. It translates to CASSLYGTTITDTQYF.

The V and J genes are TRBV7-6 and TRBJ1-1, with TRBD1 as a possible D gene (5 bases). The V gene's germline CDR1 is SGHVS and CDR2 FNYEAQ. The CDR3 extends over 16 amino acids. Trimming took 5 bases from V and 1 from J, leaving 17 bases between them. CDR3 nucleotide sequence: TGTGCCAGCAGCCCAGATTTTATGGGGCGGAACACTGAAGCTTTCTTT. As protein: CASSPDFMGRNTEAFF.

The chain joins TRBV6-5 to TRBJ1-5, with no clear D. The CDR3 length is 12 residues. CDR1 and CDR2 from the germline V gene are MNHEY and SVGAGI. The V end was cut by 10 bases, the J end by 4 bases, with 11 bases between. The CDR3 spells CATTDGNQPQHF. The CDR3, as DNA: TGTGCCACCACGGACGGGAATCAGCCCCAGCATTTT.

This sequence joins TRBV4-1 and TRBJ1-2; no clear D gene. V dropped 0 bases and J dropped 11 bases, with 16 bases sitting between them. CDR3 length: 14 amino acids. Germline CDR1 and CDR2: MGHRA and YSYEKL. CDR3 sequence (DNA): TGCGCCAGCAGCCAAGATCGTGGTGAGGGCGAGTACACCTTC. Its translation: CASSQDRGEGEYTF.

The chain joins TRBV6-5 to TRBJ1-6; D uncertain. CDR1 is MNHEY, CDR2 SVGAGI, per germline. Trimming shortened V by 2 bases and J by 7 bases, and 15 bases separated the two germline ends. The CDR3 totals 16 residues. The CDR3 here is CASSYSPEEWNSPLHF. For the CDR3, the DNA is TGTGCCAGCAGTTACAGTCCGGAGGAGTGGAATTCACCCCTCCACTTT.